Each of the 19 T cell receptor beta chains below was sequenced from the same sample in a study of cytomegalovirus exposure and HLA in healthy donors. Profiling relied on immunoSEQ multiplex PCR, and the TCRdb table lists in-frame clones only, not all of them. The repertoire holds 200,000 to 250,000 clones, with around four fifths as singletons. Input material: PBMCs. Source of these receptors: a woman under 30 in good health and CMV-seronegative.

V is TRBV2 and J is TRBJ2-7, with D tentatively TRBD1 (5 bases). The V end was cut by 6 bases, the J end by 12 bases, with 18 bases between. Germline V lookup: CDR1 SNHLY, CDR2 FYNNEI. The CDR3 is made up of 12 amino acids. The CDR3 loop reads CASSLDSPQPYF. The CDR3 bases are TGTGCCAGCAGCCTAGACAGTCCCCAGCCGTACTTC.

The chain uses TRBV10-1 and TRBJ2-5; D might be TRBD1 (8 bases). The V end was cut by 6 bases, the J end by 4 bases, with 27 bases between. Germline V gene sequence: CDR1 WNHNN, CDR2 SYGVQD (reference sequence). CDR3 length: 18 residues. Here the CDR3 reads CASRLDRAAGTDRETQYF. CDR3 bases: TGCGCCAGCAGACTGGACAGGGCAGCGGGGACCGACCGAGAGACCCAGTACTTC.

This CDR3 reads CATGGAPEAFF. As DNA, the CDR3 is TGTGCCACCGGCGGGGCCCCCGAGGCTTTCTTT. J is TRBJ1-1 and V is TRBV28, with D perhaps TRBD1 (5 bases). Trimming took 10 bases from V and 11 from J, leaving 17 bases between them. Germline CDR1 is MDHEN and CDR2 is SYDVKM. The CDR3 is 11 residues long. The variable domain in full, with the rest retrieved from reference TRBV28 and TRBJ1-1, is DVKVTQSSRYLVKRTGEKVFLECVQDMDHENMFWYRQDPGLGLRLIYFSYDVKMKEKGDIPEGYSVSREKKERFSLILESASTNQTSMYLCATGGAPEAFFGQGTRLTVV.

The gene calls are TRBV2 and TRBJ1-4; D is unresolved. V lost 4 bases, J lost 0 bases, and 6 bases lay in between. The CDR3 is made up of 14 amino acids. The germline CDR1 and CDR2 sequences are SNHLY and FYNNEI. The CDR3 DNA reads as TGTGCCAGCAGTGTGACTGCAACTAATGAAAAACTGTTTTTT. Translating it yields CASSVTATNEKLFF.

This chain connects TRBV9 to TRBJ2-7; D is ambiguous. Trimming removed 4 bases at V and 2 bases at J, with 10 bases between. The CDR3 has 13 amino acids. CDR1 SGDLS and CDR2 YYNGEE come from the germline V gene. The CDR3 DNA reads TGTGCCAGCAGCCCCGGGTCCCCCTACGAGCAGTACTTC. This codes for CASSPGSPYEQYF. Full variable domain (rest looked up from reference TRBV9 and TRBJ2-7): DSGVTQTPKHLITATGQRVTLRCSPRSGDLSVYWYQQSLDQGLQFLIQYYNGEERAKGNILERFSAQQFPDLHSELNLSSLELGDSALYFCASSPGSPYEQYFGPGTRLTVT.

The genes are TRBV28 and TRBJ2-7; no clear D gene. The germline V and J ends were trimmed by 7 bases and 0 bases, with 13 bases remaining between them. The CDR3 is 14 amino acids. Germline lookup yields CDR1 MDHEN and CDR2 SYDVKM. The CDR3 region is CASNPSYSSYEQYF. The CDR3 DNA sequence: TGTGCCAGCAACCCATCGTACAGCTCCTACGAGCAGTACTTC.

The chain joins TRBV28 to TRBJ2-1; D possibly corresponds to TRBD2 (6 bases). Germline-derived CDR1 and CDR2 are MDHEN and SYDVKM. The CDR3 length is 13 residues. The V end was cut by 8 bases, the J end by 3 bases, with 11 bases between. The DNA for the CDR3 is TGTGCCAGCGTGGGCGGGATCTACAATGAGCAGTTCTTC. It codes for CASVGGIYNEQFF.

The gene calls are TRBV9 and TRBJ1-1; weak D call: TRBD1 (5 bases). Germline values: CDR1 SGDLS, CDR2 YYNGEE. The CDR3 has 13 amino acids. The germline V and J ends were trimmed by 0 bases and 9 bases, with 12 bases remaining between them. CDR3 in DNA: TGTGCCAGCAGCGTAGAGCAGGGAGGACAAGCTTTCTTT. Translated: CASSVEQGGQAFF.

This clone was detected a few times. V is TRBV10-1 and J is TRBJ2-3; TRBD1 matches 7 bases. The CDR3 contains 15 residues. Germline CDR1 reads WNHNN; CDR2 reads SYGVQD (reference sequence). The J segment lost 4 bases and the V segment lost 0 bases, leaving 4 bases of the junction unmatched. Written as DNA, the CDR3 is TGCGCCAGCAGTGAGTCGGGGGACAGCTCAGATACGCAGTATTTT. It codes for CASSESGDSSDTQYF.

This sequence joins TRBV2 and TRBJ2-1, with 14 bases aligning to TRBD2. Germline V gives CDR1 SNHLY, CDR2 FYNNEI. The ends lost 1 base at V and 5 bases at J; junction bases unmatched: 7. The CDR3 consists of 18 residues. The CDR3 is CASSEGLAGGRRNNEQFF. The DNA for the CDR3 is TGTGCCAGCAGTGAAGGACTAGCGGGGGGGCGTAGGAACAATGAGCAGTTCTTC.

The rearrangement links TRBV6-6 to TRBJ2-7, with TRBD2 matching 11 bases. J lost 5 bases, V lost 2 bases, and 8 bases had no gene match. The length of the CDR3 is 16 residues. Germline V lookup: CDR1 MNHNY, CDR2 SVGAGI (reference sequence). CDR3 coding DNA: TGTGCCAGCAGTTACCCTTCGACTAGCGGGAAGGACGAGCAGTACTTC. This sequence encodes CASSYPSTSGKDEQYF.

In its sample, this clone was seen a few times. The DNA for the CDR3 is TGTGCCAGCAGCCCCTCATTCACCGCTAGAACCTACGAGCAGTACTTC. This codes for CASSPSFTARTYEQYF. This sequence joins TRBV7-7 and TRBJ2-7; D is unclear. The CDR3 loop spans 16 amino acids. Germline lookup yields CDR1 SSHAT and CDR2 FNYEAQ (reference sequence). Trimming removed 5 bases from V and 2 bases from J, with 19 bases in between.

CDR3 region: CASSYRRTGFYNEQFF. In DNA form, the CDR3 reads TGTGCCAGCAGCTACAGGAGGACTGGCTTTTACAATGAGCAGTTCTTC. The chain links TRBV6-5 to TRBJ2-1; D could derive from TRBD1 or TRBD2 (5 bases each). The germline CDR1 and CDR2 sequences are MNHEY and SVGAGI. The length of the CDR3 is 16 residues. Trimming stripped 6 bases from V and 4 bases from J, with 19 bases between.

The genes are TRBV5-1 and TRBJ1-2, with 10 nucleotides matching TRBD1. CDR1 is SGHRS, CDR2 YFSETQ, per germline. Losses at the gene ends were 4 bases for V and 6 bases for J; bases not matched to a gene: 9. The CDR3 sequence is 15 residues long. CDR3 sequence: CASSLGDRGLDGYTF. CDR3 DNA: TGCGCCAGCAGCCTGGGGGACAGGGGTTTGGATGGCTACACCTTC.

The chain combines TRBV6-6 with TRBJ2-7; 8 bases fit TRBD1. The CDR3 length is 12 residues. The V segment lost 6 bases and the J segment 6 bases; nucleotides outside the gene matches: 4. The germline V gene has CDR1 MNHNY and CDR2 SVGAGI (reference sequence). The CDR3 is CASRKTGGEQYF. CDR3 bases: TGTGCCAGCAGAAAAACAGGGGGCGAGCAGTACTTC.

This clone was counted a single time. The chain recombines TRBV6-5 with TRBJ2-1, with 9 bases that match TRBD2. CDR3 size: 15 residues. The germline gives CDR1 MNHEY, CDR2 SVGAGI. Trimming removed 2 bases from V and 8 bases from J; junction bases left unmatched: 7. CDR3 loop: CASSYKGGRADEQFF. CDR3 sequence (DNA): TGTGCCAGCAGTTACAAGGGCGGGAGGGCGGATGAGCAGTTCTTC.

CDR3 DNA sequence: TGTGCCAGCAGCTTTATTTCCCGACAGGGGAGGGATGGCTACACCTTC. Its translation: CASSFISRQGRDGYTF. The chain has TRBV11-2 and TRBJ1-2; 8 nucleotides line up with TRBD1. The CDR3 length is 16 residues. J lost 6 bases, V lost 3 bases, and 12 bases had no gene match. Germline assignment: CDR1 SGHAT and CDR2 FQNNGV.

This clone was seen once. The chain employs TRBV5-6 and TRBJ1-4, with a weak D call TRBD1 (5 bases). CDR1 SGHDT and CDR2 YYEEEE come from the germline V gene. The V gene lost 4 bases and the J gene lost 7 bases, with 17 bases spanning the gap. The CDR3 totals 15 residues. In DNA form, the CDR3 reads TGTGCCAGCAGCCTCTTAGCTGGGGGAAGTGAAAAACTGTTTTTT. Translation: CASSLLAGGSEKLFF.

The V and J genes are TRBV13 and TRBJ2-6; D uncertain. CDR3 length: 15 residues. Germline values: CDR1 PRHDT, CDR2 FYEKMQ (reference sequence). Trimming removed 0 bases at V and 1 base at J, with 4 bases between. DNA of the CDR3: TGTGCCAGCAGCTTAGGCGGGTCTGGGGCCAACGTCCTGACTTTC. Translation gives CASSLGGSGANVLTF.